The T cell receptor (beta chain) under discussion was sequenced for a study of T cell responses to AZD1222 COVID-19 vaccine. Worth noting for this clone: The antigen remains unidentified.

Method: immunoSEQ multiplex PCR; TCRdb's copy keeps in-frame clones and lacks some. The data hold about 100,000 clones, with approximately 89% observed a single time. Germline V CDR1 and CDR2: MNHEY, SVGEGT. The junction had 8 bases not matched to a gene; V was cut back by 4 bases and J by 7 bases. This CDR3 has 15 residues. Whole-study findings and limits: Spike-specific TCR breadth and depth both grew after two AZD1222 doses. The study reported that nearly half of spike-specific TCRs target unmutated variant regions.

This sequence joins TRBV6-2 or TRBV6-3 and TRBJ2-5; 11 nucleotides match TRBD2. Material: peripheral blood, obtained on day 0 of MenACWY control vaccination. The clonotype originates from an adult in good health. CDR3 nucleotides: TGTGCCAGCAGTTCAGGGACTAGCGGAGGCTTGACCCAGTACTTC. Translating gives CASSSGTSGGLTQYF.